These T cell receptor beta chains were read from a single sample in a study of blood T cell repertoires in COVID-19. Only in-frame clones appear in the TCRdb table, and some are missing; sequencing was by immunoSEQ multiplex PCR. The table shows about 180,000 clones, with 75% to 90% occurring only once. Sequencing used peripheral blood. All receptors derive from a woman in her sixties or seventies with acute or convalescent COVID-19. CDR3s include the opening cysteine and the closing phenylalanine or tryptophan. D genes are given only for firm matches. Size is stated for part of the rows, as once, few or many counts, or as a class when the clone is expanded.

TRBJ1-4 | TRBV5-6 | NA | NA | TGTGCCAGCAGCCCGGGTGTCGGTGAAAAACTGTTTTTT | CASSPGVGEKLFF
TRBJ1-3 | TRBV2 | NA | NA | TGTGCCAGCAGTGGACATGGCTCTGGAAACACCATATATTTT | CASSGHGSGNTIYF
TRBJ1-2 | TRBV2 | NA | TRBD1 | TGTGCCAGCAGCCGGGACAGGGAATATGGCTACACCTTC | CASSRDREYGYTF
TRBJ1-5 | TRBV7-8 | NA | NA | TGTGCCAGCAGCTTAAAGGGGAACAGCTTTGGCAATCAGCCCCAGCATTTT | CASSLKGNSFGNQPQHF
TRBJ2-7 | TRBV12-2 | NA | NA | TGTGCAAGTCGCTTAGCGGGTACAGTTACCTACGAGCAGTACTTC | CASRLAGTVTYEQYF
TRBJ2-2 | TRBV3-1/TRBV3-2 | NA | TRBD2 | TGTGCCAGCAGCCCCCAGCTCCGGGAGGGCGGGGAGCTGTTTTTT | CASSPQLREGGELFF
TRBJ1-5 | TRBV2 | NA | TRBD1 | TGTGCCAGCAGTTTTGGACAGGGGCGCAATCAGCCCCAGCATTTT | CASSFGQGRNQPQHF
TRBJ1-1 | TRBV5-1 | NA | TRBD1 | TGCGCCAGCAGCCGGGACAGGGGATCTAACACTGAAGCTTTCTTT | CASSRDRGSNTEAFF
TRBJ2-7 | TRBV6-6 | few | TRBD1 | TGTGCCAGCAGTTACCCCACCCAGACAGGGTACGAGCAGTACTTC | CASSYPTQTGYEQYF
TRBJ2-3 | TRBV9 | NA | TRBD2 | TGTGCCAGCAGCCCCGATGGCCAGCGGGGAACAGATACGCAGTATTTT | CASSPDGQRGTDTQYF
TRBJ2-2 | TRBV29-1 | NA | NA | TGCAGCGCTGGAACAGGGATTCTGAACACCGGGGAGCTGTTTTTT | CSAGTGILNTGELFF
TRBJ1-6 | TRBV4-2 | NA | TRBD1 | TGTGCCAGCAGCCAGCCGACAGGGGGCGTCTACAATTCACCCCTCCACTTT | CASSQPTGGVYNSPLHF
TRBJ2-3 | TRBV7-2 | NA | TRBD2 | TGTGCCAGCAGCTTTAAGCGGGGGGTCACAGATACGCAGTATTTT | CASSFKRGVTDTQYF
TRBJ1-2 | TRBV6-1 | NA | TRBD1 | TGTGCCAGCAGTGATAGGCCGGGACAGAACTATGGCTACACCTTC | CASSDRPGQNYGYTF
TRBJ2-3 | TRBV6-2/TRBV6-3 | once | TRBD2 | TGTGCCAGCAGCGAAAGACTAGCTGCAGATACGCAGTATTTT | CASSERLAADTQYF
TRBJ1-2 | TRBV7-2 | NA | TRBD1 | TGTGCCAGCAGCTTAGGGACAGGTTTGGGGTATGGCTACACCTTC | CASSLGTGLGYGYTF
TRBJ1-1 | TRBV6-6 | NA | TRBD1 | TGTGCCAGCAGTCTGGACAGGCACACTGAAGCTTTCTTT | CASSLDRHTEAFF
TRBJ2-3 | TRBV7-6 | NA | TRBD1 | TGTGCCAGCAGCTTAGACTACAGGGGCGCAGATACGCAGTATTTT | CASSLDYRGADTQYF
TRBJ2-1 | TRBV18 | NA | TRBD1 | TGTGCCAGCTCACCCTTTGGGACAGGGGGCGATGAGCAGTTCTTC | CASSPFGTGGDEQFF
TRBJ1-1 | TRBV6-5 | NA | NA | TGTGCCATAAGCCGCCCCGGTGCGACTGAAGCTTTCTTT | CAISRPGATEAFF
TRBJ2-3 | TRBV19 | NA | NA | TGTGCCAGTAGTAGTCCAGGACTAATCACAGATACGCAGTATTTT | CASSSPGLITDTQYF
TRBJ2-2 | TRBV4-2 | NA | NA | TGTGCCAGCAGCCAAGAATTGAGCGGTTGGGCCGGGGAGCTGTTTTTT | CASSQELSGWAGELFF
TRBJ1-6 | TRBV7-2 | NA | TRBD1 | TGTGCCAGCAGCCCCTCAGGACAGGCCCCTACCAATTCACCCCTCCACTTT | CASSPSGQAPTNSPLHF
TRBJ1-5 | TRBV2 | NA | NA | TGTGCCAGCAGTGAAGGGGGACTATCGAAGCATTTT | CASSEGGLSKHF
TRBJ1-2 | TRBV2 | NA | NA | TGTGCCAGCAGTGATCGCGGGGTTGGGGGCTACACCTTC | CASSDRGVGGYTF
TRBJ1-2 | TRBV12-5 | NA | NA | TGTGCTAGTGGTTTGGAGTCGGTAAATGGCTACACCTTC | CASGLESVNGYTF
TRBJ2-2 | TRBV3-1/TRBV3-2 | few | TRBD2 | TGTGCCAGCAGCCTCACTAGCGGGGGGACCGGGGAGCTGTTTTTT | CASSLTSGGTGELFF
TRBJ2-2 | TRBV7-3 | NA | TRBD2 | TGTGCCAGCAGCTTAAGGCCTAGCGGGGGGCGGGGCACCGGGGAGCTGTTTTTT | CASSLRPSGGRGTGELFF
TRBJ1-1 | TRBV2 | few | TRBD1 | TGTGCCAGCACCGAGACAGGGGTGAGAAGGACTGAAGCTTTCTTT | CASTETGVRRTEAFF
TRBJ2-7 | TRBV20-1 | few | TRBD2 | TGCAGTGCAAGTACTAGCGCGTCCTACGAGCAGTACTTC | CSASTSASYEQYF
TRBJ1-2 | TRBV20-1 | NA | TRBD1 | TGCAGTGCTAGTTTGACCGGGACAGGGAACTATGGCTACACCTTC | CSASLTGTGNYGYTF
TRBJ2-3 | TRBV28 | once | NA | TGTGCCAGCAGTTTATTGGCAGGGTATGAGGTAACAGATACGCAGTATTTT | CASSLLAGYEVTDTQYF
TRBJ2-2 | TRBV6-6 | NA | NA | TGTGCCAGCAGTTACTCCACAGGTTTCGCCGGGGAGCTGTTTTTT | CASSYSTGFAGELFF
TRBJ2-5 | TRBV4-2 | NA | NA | TGTGCCAGCAGCCCCTCCGCGGGGCTTAAAGAGACCCAGTACTTC | CASSPSAGLKETQYF
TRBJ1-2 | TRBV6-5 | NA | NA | TGTGCCAGCAGTTACTCGCGGGGCAACTATGGCTACACCTTC | CASSYSRGNYGYTF
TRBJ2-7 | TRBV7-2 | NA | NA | TGTGCCAGCAGCGCCAGAAACGAGCAGTACTTC | CASSARNEQYF
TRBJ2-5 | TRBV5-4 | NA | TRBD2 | TGTGCCAGCAGCCCTATAGCGGGGGGGCAGGGTGAGACCCAGTACTTC | CASSPIAGGQGETQYF
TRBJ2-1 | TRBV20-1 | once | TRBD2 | TGCAGTGCTAGTAGGACTAGCGGGGGGGCCATTAATGAGCAGTTCTTC | CSASRTSGGAINEQFF
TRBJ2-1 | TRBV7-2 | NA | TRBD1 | TGTGCCAGCAGCTCGGGACAGGGACAAAAAGGGCAGTTCTTC | CASSSGQGQKGQFF
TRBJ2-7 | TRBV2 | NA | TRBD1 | TGTGCCAGCAACCGGGGACAGACCTACGAGCAGTACTTC | CASNRGQTYEQYF
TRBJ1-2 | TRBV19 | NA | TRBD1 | TGTGCCAGTACCGTTGGACAGGGGGCCAACTATGGCTACACCTTC | CASTVGQGANYGYTF